Shown below are 3 T cell receptor beta chains from a single sample sequenced in a study of cytomegalovirus exposure and HLA in healthy donors. With 60 Vbeta and 13 Jbeta primers, the PCR was carried out. Assay used: immunoSEQ multiplex PCR; TCRdb lists only in-frame clones, some missing. The sample has about 150,000 clones; more than 60% are singletons. Sequencing was done on a sample of PBMCs. These TCRs come from a woman aged 35 to 49 in good health and CMV-seronegative.

The chain has TRBV5-1 and TRBJ2-6; perhaps TRBD2 as D (6 bases). Trimming left V 1 base short and J 3 bases short, with 17 bases between. The CDR3 covers 18 residues. The V gene's germline CDR1 is SGHRS and CDR2 YFSETQ. CDR3 region: CASSLTAGGSGGANVLTF. Here the CDR3 DNA reads TGCGCCAGCAGCTTGACGGCAGGAGGGTCTGGTGGGGCCAACGTCCTGACTTTC.

The rearrangement joins TRBV25-1 to TRBJ1-1; tentative D call: TRBD1 (5 bases). The CDR3 totals 13 residues. Germline V gene lookup returns CDR1 MGHDK and CDR2 SYGVNS. V lost 3 bases, J lost 5 bases, and 10 bases lay in between. In DNA, the CDR3 is TGTGCCAGCAGTGAGGGTCGGGGGACTGAAGCTTTCTTT. It codes for CASSEGRGTEAFF.

The chain uses TRBV5-1 and TRBJ2-3; 11 nucleotides agree with TRBD1. Trimming removed 2 bases from V and 5 bases from J; junction bases left unmatched: 7. The CDR3 is 16 amino acids. Germline CDR1 reads SGHRS; CDR2 reads YFSETQ. CDR3 amino acids: CASSFGQGARGDTQYF. The CDR3 coding sequence is TGCGCCAGCAGCTTCGGACAGGGGGCGCGTGGAGATACGCAGTATTTT.